This record concerns one TCR beta chain sequence. The entry originates in a study of shared clonotypes between healthy human individuals. V dropped 4 bases and J dropped 2; count of bases not matched to a gene: 6. In germline, CDR1 is SGHRS, CDR2 YFSETQ. The CDR3 has 16 amino acids. The assay was immunoSEQ multiplex PCR, and TCRdb's table has in-frame clones only and misses some. Of under 2,500,000 clones in the sample, around 95% were seen once. The rearrangement links TRBV5-1 to TRBJ1-4, with TRBD1 matching over 9 bases. Sequenced: naive CD4+ T cells sorted from blood. This sample's subset: CD45RA+ positively selected. This receptor was identified in a man aged 18 to 29 in good health. The CDR3 is CASSLRTGETNEKLFF. The DNA of the CDR3 is TGCGCCAGCAGCCTAAGGACAGGGGAGACTAATGAAAAACTGTTTTTT.